These 15 T cell receptor beta chains were sequenced from one sample in a study of naive and memory T cell subsets. TCR cDNA received a 3' ligated oligonucleotide that carried a UMI. Ligated cDNA underwent four rounds of PCR with nested alpha and beta constant region primers and SP2. TCRdb re-derived calls from the 5' RACE reads in MiXCR, one entry per CDR3 protein. The profile shows tens of thousands of distinct CDR3 sequences, under 10% of them singletons. These receptors were obtained from a female donor in good health.

A few counts support this clonotype. V and J are TRBV11-2 and TRBJ2-7; 11 bases align to TRBD2. CDR1 is SGHAT, CDR2 FQNNGV, per germline. J lost 3 bases, V lost 2 bases, and 0 bases had no gene match. The CDR3 sequence is 14 residues long. The chain's CDR3 is CASSLTSGGYEQYF. The CDR3 DNA is TGTGCCAGCAGCTTAACTAGCGGGGGCTACGAGCAGTACTTC.

This clonotype was picked up a small number of times. The chain couples TRBV9 to TRBJ2-1; possibly TRBD2 for D (5 bases). Germline lookup yields CDR1 SGDLS and CDR2 YYNGEE. The CDR3 spans 15 residues. V gave up 0 bases and J gave up 10 bases, with 17 bases separating them. The DNA for the CDR3 is TGTGCCAGCAGCGTAGGTCCCAATCCCACGGGAGAGCAGTTCTTC. Translating gives CASSVGPNPTGEQFF.

At least ten counts were recorded for this clonotype. V and J are TRBV7-8 and TRBJ1-5; D might be TRBD1 (5 bases). CDR1 and CDR2 (germline): SGHVS, FQNEAQ. CDR3 length: 16 amino acids. V was trimmed by 4 bases and J by 1 base, leaving 14 bases between them. The chain's CDR3 is CASSYQGTRSNQPQHF. CDR3 nucleotides: TGTGCCAGCAGCTACCAGGGTACACGGAGCAATCAGCCCCAGCATTTT. Variable domain in full (rest from reference TRBV7-8 and TRBJ1-5): GAGVSQSPRYKVAKRGQDVALRCDPISGHVSLFWYQQALGQGPEFLTYFQNEAQLDKSGLPSDRFFAERPEGSVSTLKIQRTQQEDSAVYLCASSYQGTRSNQPQHFGDGTRLSIL.

This clonotype was found many times. V usage is TRBV29-1 and J usage is TRBJ1-1, with no clear D. The germline gives CDR1 SQVTM, CDR2 ANQGSEA. Trimming stripped 5 bases from V and 3 bases from J, with 7 bases between. The CDR3 extends over 11 amino acids. The CDR3 loop reads CSVRLDTEAFF. The CDR3 bases are TGCAGCGTTCGTCTGGACACTGAAGCTTTCTTT.

The chain recombines TRBV5-6 with TRBJ2-5; 11 bases line up with TRBD2. Germline lookup yields CDR1 SGHDT and CDR2 YYEEEE. After removal of 4 bases from V and 5 bases from J, the junction contained 4 bases not matched to a gene. The CDR3 is 14 residues long. CDR3 protein: CASSVGLADETQYF. The CDR3 DNA follows: TGTGCCAGCAGCGTGGGACTAGCGGATGAGACCCAGTACTTC.

This clonotype was found a few times. The rearrangement uses TRBV19 and TRBJ2-3, with D perhaps assigned TRBD1 or TRBD2 (5 bases each). Germline values: CDR1 LNHDA, CDR2 SQIVND (reference sequence). There are 14 residues in the CDR3. V was trimmed by 3 bases and J by 2 bases, leaving 9 bases between them. The CDR3 sequence is CASSILGPTDTQYF. DNA for the CDR3: TGTGCCAGTAGTATCCTGGGACCCACAGATACGCAGTATTTT.

CDR3 sequence: CASSEAADEQYF. The CDR3 bases are TGCGCCAGCAGTGAGGCGGCGGACGAGCAGTACTTC. V usage is TRBV10-2 and J usage is TRBJ2-7, with D unresolved. V lost 2 bases and J 5 bases, leaving 7 bases between the germline ends. The CDR3 is 12 residues long. Germline V CDR1 and CDR2: WSHSY, SAAADI.

The chain has TRBV12-3 or TRBV12-4 and TRBJ1-2, with TRBD1 identical over 7 bases. This CDR3 is built from 15 residues. V gave up 7 bases and J gave up 2 bases; unmatched junction bases: 10. The CDR3 region has the DNA TGTGCCAGCACGCTCGGAGCACAGGGGAACTATGGCTACACCTTC. Protein: CASTLGAQGNYGYTF.

This chain uses TRBV18 with TRBJ2-5; D is unresolved. V was cut by 4 bases and J by 1 base, with 7 bases left in between. Germline CDR1 reads KGHSH; CDR2 reads LQKENI. The CDR3 loop spans 13 amino acids. CDR3 sequence reads: CASSRTSQETQYF. DNA of the CDR3: TGTGCCAGCTCACGAACCAGCCAAGAGACCCAGTACTTC.

The CDR3 sequence is CSVAPLGTYEQYF. DNA for the CDR3: TGCAGCGTTGCCCCCCTTGGGACCTACGAGCAGTACTTC. This chain uses TRBV29-1 with TRBJ2-7; D is unclear. The CDR3 consists of 13 residues. V was trimmed by 4 bases and J by 2 bases, leaving 12 bases between them. The V gene's germline CDR1 is SQVTM and CDR2 ANQGSEA.

In this sample, this clonotype turned up many times. The J gene is TRBJ1-4, the V gene TRBV5-6; D gene ambiguous. The V end was cut by 7 bases, the J end by 3 bases, with 10 bases between. The CDR3 contains 13 residues. Germline CDR1 SGHDT, CDR2 YYEEEE. The CDR3 coding sequence is TGTGCCAGCCAACGGGCGGCTAATGAAAAACTGTTTTTT. It is translated as CASQRAANEKLFF.

This clonotype was recorded at least ten times. The chain has TRBV5-1 and TRBJ1-3; D may be TRBD1 (6 bases). The ends were cut back, 1 base at V and 1 base at J, with 12 bases in the middle. The CDR3 spans 16 residues. Per the germline V gene, CDR1 is SGHRS and CDR2 is YFSETQ. This chain's CDR3 is CASSLSGAYSGNTIYF. CDR3 bases: TGCGCCAGCAGCTTGTCGGGGGCATATTCTGGAAACACCATATATTTT.

This clonotype was seen a handful of times. The V and J genes are TRBV29-1 and TRBJ2-4, with 7 bases identical to TRBD2. The junction had 14 bases not matched to a gene; V was cut back by 3 bases and J by 6 bases. This CDR3 has 16 amino acids. Germline V CDR1 and CDR2: SQVTM, ANQGSEA. CDR3 loop: CSVEGFVAGDRNIQYF. The CDR3 DNA sequence: TGCAGCGTTGAGGGTTTCGTTGCGGGAGATAGAAACATTCAGTACTTC.

The rearrangement links TRBV29-1 to TRBJ2-2; 7 positions agree with TRBD1. The CDR3 consists of 18 residues. Unmatched junction bases numbered 19, after V lost 5 bases and J lost 4 bases. Germline V gene data show CDR1 as SQVTM and CDR2 as ANQGSEA. The CDR3 DNA reads as TGCAGCGTTACGTTCGCTCGCGTGGCAGGGGGTAGCACCGGGGAGCTGTTTTTT. This codes for CSVTFARVAGGSTGELFF.

This clonotype was counted a few times. The CDR3 DNA is TGTGCCAGCAGCCCTTCCGGGGGCTACACTGAAGCTTTCTTT. Amino acids: CASSPSGGYTEAFF. The genes are TRBV7-3 and TRBJ1-1; maybe TRBD1 (6 bases). This CDR3 is 14 amino acids long. Trimming cost V 5 bases and J 3 bases, with 13 bases left between them. The V gene's germline CDR1 is SGHTA and CDR2 FQGTGA.